Listed here are 2 T cell receptor beta chains from one sample, sequenced in a study of blood T cell repertoires in COVID-19. The table came from immunoSEQ multiplex PCR; TCRdb's copy has only in-frame clones and leaves some out. The sample has 40,000 to 50,000 clones, around 85% seen once. Specimen: peripheral blood. All receptors derive from a human donor in a cohort sampled during active COVID-19.

This sequence joins TRBV6-5 and TRBJ2-1, with 8 bases aligning to TRBD2. The CDR3 covers 16 residues. Germline V gives CDR1 MNHEY, CDR2 SVGAGI. V dropped 6 bases and J dropped 0; count of bases not matched to a gene: 7. The CDR3 bases are TGTGCCAGCAGCTACATAGCGGGGAGCTCCTACAATGAGCAGTTCTTC. Its translation is CASSYIAGSSYNEQFF.

V and J are TRBV4-1 and TRBJ1-4; possibly TRBD1 for D (6 bases). CDR1 is MGHRA and CDR2 is YSYEKL in the germline V gene. The CDR3 consists of 17 residues. V was pared by 2 bases and J by 11 bases, with 24 bases between. The DNA for the CDR3 is TGCGCCAGCAGCCAACCCCTATTGGGAGACCAAAGGGGGAAACTGTTTTTT. Its protein is CASSQPLLGDQRGKLFF.